The 31 T cell receptor beta chains below were found in one sample sequenced in a study of CD8 T cells in Susac syndrome. The RNA input was about 0.5 to 1 ug, and it was reverse transcribed with random hexamers. From the immunoSEQ multiplex PCR reads, TCRdb called clonotypes with MiXCR, one entry per CDR3 protein. The sample lists approximately 70,000 distinct CDR3 sequences, 95% occurring once. The sample was CD8+ T cells from PBMCs. The receptor source for this set is a human donor in good health.

The chain uses TRBV2 and TRBJ2-1, with D unresolved. V lost 6 bases to trimming and J lost 7 bases, with 10 bases between them. The CDR3 runs 12 residues. CDR1 is SNHLY and CDR2 is FYNNEI in the germline V gene. CDR3 bases: TGTGCCAGCAGCGACGCCATGAATGAGCAGTTCTTC. Translation: CASSDAMNEQFF.

V usage is TRBV11-2 and J usage is TRBJ1-4; D not certain. The V and J ends lost 5 bases and 8 bases respectively, with 18 bases between them. Looked up from germline, CDR1 is SGHAT and CDR2 is FQNNGV. The CDR3 has 15 residues. The CDR3 sequence: CASSPRRPFNEKLFF. The DNA for the CDR3 is TGTGCCAGCAGCCCCCGCCGGCCCTTTAACGAAAAACTGTTTTTT.

CDR3 protein: CASGPSSYNEQFF. The CDR3 nucleotides read TGTGCCAGCGGACCGAGCTCCTACAATGAGCAGTTCTTC. V usage is TRBV27 and J usage is TRBJ2-1; no reliable D call. This CDR3 has 13 amino acids. The V gene lost 8 bases and the J gene lost 0 bases, with 8 bases spanning the gap. From germline, CDR1 is MNHEY and CDR2 SMNVEV (reference sequence).

A few counts support this clonotype. V gene TRBV7-9 combines with J gene TRBJ2-7; 8 bases fit TRBD1. The V segment lost 1 base and the J segment 5 bases; nucleotides outside the gene matches: 4. The germline V gene has CDR1 SEHNR and CDR2 FQNEAQ (reference sequence). CDR3 length: 14 residues. CDR3 loop: CASSLVGQGHEQYF. The CDR3 region has the DNA TGTGCCAGCAGCTTAGTCGGACAGGGCCACGAGCAGTACTTC.

V gene TRBV6-5 combines with J gene TRBJ1-6; perhaps TRBD1 as D (6 bases). CDR1 and CDR2 from the germline V gene are MNHEY and SVGAGI. V dropped 6 bases and J dropped 9 bases, with 18 bases sitting between them. The length of the CDR3 is 15 residues. DNA of the CDR3: TGTGCCAGCAGCTCTTCGATACAGGGCTTTTCACCCCTCCACTTT. This gives the protein CASSSSIQGFSPLHF.

This sequence joins TRBV27 and TRBJ2-1; D might be TRBD2 (5 bases). CDR1 is MNHEY, CDR2 SMNVEV, per germline (reference sequence). V was trimmed by 5 bases and J by 14 bases, leaving 13 bases between them. This CDR3 region has 11 residues. CDR3 DNA sequence: TGTGCCAGCAGTCCGGGAAGCGAGGAGTTCTTC. Amino acids: CASSPGSEEFF.

CDR3 residues: CATSVASGAEQFF. CDR3 nucleotides: TGTGCCACCAGTGTAGCTAGCGGGGCTGAGCAGTTCTTC. The gene calls are TRBV24-1 and TRBJ2-1; 9 bases map to TRBD2. The CDR3 totals 13 residues. CDR1 is KGHDR, CDR2 SFDVKD, per germline. V was pared by 5 bases and J by 9 bases, with 4 bases of the junction left unmatched.

The chain is built from TRBV12-3 or TRBV12-4 and TRBJ2-1, with D perhaps TRBD1 or TRBD2 (5 bases each). Between the trimmed V and J ends, which lost 8 bases and 5 bases, there was a span of 10 bases. This CDR3 contains 12 residues. The CDR3 DNA sequence: TGTGCCAGCGCAGGGACCAACAATGAGCAGTTCTTC. This codes for CASAGTNNEQFF.

V and J are TRBV9 and TRBJ1-5; D is undetermined. In germline, CDR1 is SGDLS, CDR2 YYNGEE. The V gene lost 3 bases and the J gene lost 4 bases, with 11 bases spanning the gap. This CDR3 region has 14 residues. In DNA form, the CDR3 reads TGTGCCAGCAGCGGTGGGAGGGCGAATCAGCCCCAGCATTTT. Its protein product is CASSGGRANQPQHF.

This chain joins TRBV7-2 and TRBJ2-5, with D perhaps TRBD1 (5 bases). CDR3 length equals 14 residues. CDR1 and CDR2 (germline): SGHTA, FQGNSA. V was trimmed by 5 bases and J by 5 bases, leaving 15 bases between them. DNA for the CDR3: TGTGCCAGCAGCCCGGACATATATTTGGAGACCCAGTACTTC. This codes for CASSPDIYLETQYF.

The chain recombines TRBV7-9 with TRBJ1-6; D ambiguous. V gave up 3 bases and J gave up 14 bases, with 8 bases separating them. The CDR3 has 11 residues. Germline values: CDR1 SEHNR, CDR2 FQNEAQ (reference sequence). The CDR3 protein is CASSFSEALHF. The CDR3 DNA is TGTGCCAGCAGCTTCTCAGAAGCCCTCCACTTT.

J is TRBJ1-2 and V is TRBV7-9; 8 positions agree with TRBD1. With 5 bases clipped from V and 0 bases from J, the junction kept 5 bases outside the gene matches. Per the germline V gene, CDR1 is SEHNR and CDR2 is FQNEAQ (reference sequence). The CDR3 loop spans 15 amino acids. The DNA of the CDR3 is TGTGCCAGCAGCGGGACAGGCGAAGCTAACTATGGCTACACCTTC. Amino acid sequence: CASSGTGEANYGYTF.

The genes are TRBV9 and TRBJ1-2; 7 positions agree with TRBD1. This CDR3 is 12 amino acids long. The germline CDR1 and CDR2 sequences are SGDLS and YYNGEE. V shed 4 bases, J shed 6 bases, and the junction held 3 bases outside the gene matches. The CDR3 sequence is CASSLGGHGYTF. CDR3 DNA sequence: TGTGCCAGCAGCTTAGGGGGCCATGGCTACACCTTC.

The CDR3 DNA reads as TGCGCCAGCGAGGGGACTAATGAAAAACTGTTTTTT. It encodes CASEGTNEKLFF. V is TRBV4-1 and J is TRBJ1-4, with D perhaps TRBD1 (5 bases). The CDR3 consists of 12 residues. CDR1 and CDR2 (germline): MGHRA, YSYEKL. The V gene lost 8 bases and the J gene lost 2 bases, with 6 bases spanning the gap.

J is TRBJ1-1 and V is TRBV29-1, with 7 bases lining up with TRBD1. Germline V gives CDR1 SQVTM, CDR2 ANQGSEA. The trim removed 5 bases at V and 2 bases at J, leaving 5 bases unmatched. This CDR3 is built from 13 residues. CDR3 nucleotide sequence: TGCAGCGTTCCGGACAGGCAAAACACTGAAGCTTTCTTT. It encodes CSVPDRQNTEAFF.

CDR3 residues: CASSLAPGTSGGLQETQYF. The CDR3 nucleotides read TGCGCCAGCAGCTTGGCCCCCGGGACTAGCGGGGGGCTCCAAGAGACCCAGTACTTC. The chain has TRBV5-1 and TRBJ2-5, with 15 bases aligning to TRBD2. The trim removed 0 bases at V and 1 base at J, leaving 7 bases unmatched. Germline assignment: CDR1 SGHRS and CDR2 YFSETQ. This CDR3 is 19 amino acids long. The variable domain in full, with the rest retrieved from reference TRBV5-1 and TRBJ2-5, is KAGVTQTPRYLIKTRGQQVTLSCSPISGHRSVSWYQQTPGQGLQFLFEYFSETQRNKGNFPGRFSGRQFSNSRSEMNVSTLELGDSALYLCASSLAPGTSGGLQETQYFGPGTRLLVL.

The genes are TRBV19 and TRBJ2-2; the D is unclear. CDR3 length: 12 residues. Germline V lookup: CDR1 LNHDA, CDR2 SQIVND (reference sequence). The ends were cut back, 5 bases at V and 5 bases at J, with 6 bases in the middle. The CDR3 is CASSSLTGELFF. The CDR3, as DNA: TGTGCCAGTAGTTCCCTTACCGGGGAGCTGTTTTTT.

The J gene is TRBJ2-7, the V gene TRBV20-1; D may correspond to TRBD1 or TRBD2 (5 bases each). The CDR3 is 13 residues long. V was shortened by 3 bases and J by 2 bases, with 11 bases between the two germline ends. Germline lookup yields CDR1 DFQATT and CDR2 SNEGSKA (reference sequence). The CDR3 loop reads CSARGTSTYEQYF. The CDR3 DNA reads TGCAGTGCTAGGGGGACGTCTACCTACGAGCAGTACTTC.

The chain combines TRBV28 with TRBJ2-7; D not resolved. Trimming removed 6 bases at V and 3 bases at J, with 15 bases between. The CDR3 runs to 14 residues. CDR1 is MDHEN, CDR2 SYDVKM, per germline. The CDR3 nucleotides are TGTGCCAGCAGCTCGGTCGGACCTCTCTACGAGCAGTACTTC. Protein product: CASSSVGPLYEQYF.

The rearrangement uses TRBV27 and TRBJ1-1, with D unresolved. Trimming removed 5 bases from V and 6 bases from J, with 13 bases in between. The CDR3 has 13 amino acids. Germline loops: CDR1 MNHEY, CDR2 SMNVEV (reference sequence). CDR3 sequence (DNA): TGTGCCAGCAGTATTGCTTTGGCTTCTGAAGCTTTCTTT. Protein sequence: CASSIALASEAFF.

The chain employs TRBV3-1 and TRBJ2-1; D gene ambiguous. V gave up 5 bases and J gave up 4 bases, with 21 bases separating them. Germline V lookup: CDR1 LGHDT, CDR2 YNNKEL (reference sequence). The CDR3 is made up of 17 amino acids. The DNA for the CDR3 is TGTGCCAGCAGCGACTTGGTTTTTCTAGGGTCGTACAATGAGCAGTTCTTC. Protein: CASSDLVFLGSYNEQFF.

The V call is TRBV15, the J call TRBJ2-5; TRBD2 is a possible D gene (7 bases). V was trimmed by 0 bases and J by 7 bases, leaving 12 bases between them. CDR3 length equals 14 residues. Germline V gene lookup returns CDR1 LNHNV and CDR2 YYDKDF (reference sequence). CDR3 in amino acids: CATSRDGGAGTQYF. The CDR3 nucleotides read TGTGCCACCAGCAGAGATGGGGGGGCCGGGACCCAGTACTTC.

DNA of the CDR3: TGTGCCAGCAGCGCCTTCCCTCCTAGCGGAGATAAAGAGACCCAGTACTTC. Translating it yields CASSAFPPSGDKETQYF. The rearrangement joins TRBV9 to TRBJ2-5; 7 nucleotides line up with TRBD2. The trim removed 3 bases at V and 3 bases at J, leaving 14 bases unmatched. The CDR3 totals 17 residues. Per germline, CDR1 SGDLS and CDR2 YYNGEE. Drawing the rest from reference TRBV9 and TRBJ2-5, the complete variable domain is DSGVTQTPKHLITATGQRVTLRCSPRSGDLSVYWYQQSLDQGLQFLIQYYNGEERAKGNILERFSAQQFPDLHSELNLSSLELGDSALYFCASSAFPPSGDKETQYFGPGTRLLVL.

The chain links TRBV28 to TRBJ2-7; 7 bases map to TRBD2. Germline V gene data show CDR1 as MDHEN and CDR2 as SYDVKM. The V and J ends lost 2 bases and 0 bases, in that order; junction bases with no gene match: 1. This CDR3 is built from 14 residues. The CDR3 spells CASSLRTSSYEQYF. The CDR3 DNA reads TGTGCCAGCAGTTTACGGACTAGCTCCTACGAGCAGTACTTC.

The chain links TRBV4-2 to TRBJ2-5, with 7 bases identical to TRBD2. With V trimmed by 0 bases and J by 0 bases, 10 bases remained unmatched. The CDR3 contains 18 residues. Germline-derived CDR1 and CDR2 are LGHNA and YNFKEQ. This chain's CDR3 is CASSQERGGGRDQETQYF. CDR3 sequence (DNA): TGTGCCAGCAGCCAAGAACGTGGCGGGGGAAGGGACCAAGAGACCCAGTACTTC.

This clonotype was counted a single time. The V gene is TRBV4-1, the J gene TRBJ2-2; 7 bases are a match to TRBD1. Germline CDR1 and CDR2: MGHRA and YSYEKL. This CDR3 comprises 13 residues. The V and J ends lost 8 bases and 4 bases, in that order; junction bases with no gene match: 4. CDR3 sequence: CASGDRITGELFF. For the CDR3, the DNA is TGCGCCAGCGGGGACAGAATCACCGGGGAGCTGTTTTTT.

The genes are TRBV6-5 and TRBJ1-5; D is undetermined. The V end lost 0 bases, the J end lost 7 bases, and 7 bases lay between the germline ends. The CDR3 has 13 residues. Germline V CDR1 and CDR2: MNHEY, SVGAGI. The DNA for the CDR3 is TGTGCCAGCAGTTACTCCCTGGAGCAGCCCCAGCATTTT. This encodes CASSYSLEQPQHF.

V gene TRBV28 combines with J gene TRBJ2-2; D unclear. Trimming shortened V by 6 bases and J by 5 bases, and 13 bases separated the two germline ends. The CDR3 loop spans 14 amino acids. CDR1 and CDR2 (germline): MDHEN, SYDVKM. The CDR3 loop is CASSPPSETGELFF. As DNA, the CDR3 is TGTGCCAGCAGCCCCCCCAGTGAGACCGGGGAGCTGTTTTTT.

V gene TRBV12-5 combines with J gene TRBJ2-1; 7 nucleotides match TRBD1. This CDR3 region has 17 residues. With V trimmed by 0 bases and J by 3 bases, 8 bases remained unmatched. Germline values: CDR1 LGHNT, CDR2 FRNRAP. The CDR3 here is CASGLVQWDSDYNEQFF. DNA of the CDR3: TGTGCTAGTGGTTTGGTACAGTGGGACAGCGACTACAATGAGCAGTTCTTC.

This chain connects TRBV20-1 to TRBJ2-4; D is ambiguous. The V and J ends lost 1 base and 3 bases respectively, with 16 bases between them. The germline gives CDR1 DFQATT, CDR2 SNEGSKA (reference sequence). The CDR3 has 16 amino acids. CDR3 region: CSARVAESWGKNIQYF. CDR3 nucleotides: TGCAGTGCTAGAGTGGCGGAGAGTTGGGGCAAAAACATTCAGTACTTC.

The CDR3 region is CASSSGTVSYEQYF. The CDR3 region has the DNA TGTGCCAGCAGCTCGGGGACGGTCTCCTACGAGCAGTACTTC. V usage is TRBV7-9 and J usage is TRBJ2-7; D could derive from TRBD1 or TRBD2 (5 bases each). From germline, CDR1 is SEHNR and CDR2 FQNEAQ (reference sequence). V lost 4 bases, J lost 0 bases, and 10 bases lay in between. The CDR3 sequence is 14 residues long.